This entry is about one TCR beta chain. Its antigen is still unknown. TCRdb keeps only in-frame clones here, not all; method: immunoSEQ multiplex PCR. Of fewer than 85,000 clones in the sample, about four fifths were seen once. The data are from a study of T cell responses to AZD1222 COVID-19 vaccine. Study findings and constraints: Once two AZD1222 doses were given, Spike-specific TCR breadth and depth went up.

CDR3 length: 15 amino acids. From germline, CDR1 is MNHEY and CDR2 SMNVEV (reference sequence). The V segment lost 2 bases and the J segment 2 bases; nucleotides outside the gene matches: 2. The genes are TRBV27 and TRBJ2-5; 10 nucleotides match TRBD2. Sequencing used peripheral blood, obtained 28 days after the second AZD1222 dose. The source is an adult who received the AZD1222 COVID-19 vaccine. CDR3 loop: CASSLGLADQETQYF. CDR3 coding DNA: TGTGCCAGCAGTTTAGGACTAGCGGATCAAGAGACCCAGTACTTC.